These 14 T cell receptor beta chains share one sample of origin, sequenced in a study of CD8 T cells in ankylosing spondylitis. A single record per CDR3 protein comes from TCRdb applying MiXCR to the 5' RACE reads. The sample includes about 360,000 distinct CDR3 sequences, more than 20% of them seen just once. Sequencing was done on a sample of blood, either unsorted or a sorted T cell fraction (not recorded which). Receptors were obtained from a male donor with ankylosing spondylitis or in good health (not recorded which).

In nucleotides, the CDR3 is TGTGCCAGCAGTTACTCGACTATAGGCAATGAGCAGTTCTTC. Translation: CASSYSTIGNEQFF. The V call is TRBV6-5, the J call TRBJ2-1; the D gene is possibly TRBD2 (5 bases). V dropped 0 bases and J dropped 6 bases, with 9 bases sitting between them. The germline V gene has CDR1 MNHEY and CDR2 SVGAGI. There are 14 residues in the CDR3.

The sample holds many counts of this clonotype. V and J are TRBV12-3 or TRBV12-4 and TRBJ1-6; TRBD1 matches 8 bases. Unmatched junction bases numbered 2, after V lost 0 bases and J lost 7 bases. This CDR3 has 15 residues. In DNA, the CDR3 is TGTGCCAGCAGTTTAGCTACAGGGGGGAATTCACCCCTCCACTTT. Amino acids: CASSLATGGNSPLHF.

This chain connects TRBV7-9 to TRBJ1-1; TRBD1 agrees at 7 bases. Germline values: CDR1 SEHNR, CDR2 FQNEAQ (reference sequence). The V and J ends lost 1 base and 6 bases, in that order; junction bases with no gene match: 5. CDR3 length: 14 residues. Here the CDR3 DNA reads TGTGCCAGCAGCTTAGTTCAGGGGGAGGCTGAAGCTTTCTTT. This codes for CASSLVQGEAEAFF.

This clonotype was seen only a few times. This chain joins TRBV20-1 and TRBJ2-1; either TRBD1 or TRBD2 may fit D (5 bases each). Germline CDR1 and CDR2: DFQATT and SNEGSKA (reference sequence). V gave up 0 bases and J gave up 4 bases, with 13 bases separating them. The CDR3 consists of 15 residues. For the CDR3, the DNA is TGCAGTGCTAGAGATCTGGGAGACAGTTACAATGAGCAGTTCTTC. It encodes CSARDLGDSYNEQFF.

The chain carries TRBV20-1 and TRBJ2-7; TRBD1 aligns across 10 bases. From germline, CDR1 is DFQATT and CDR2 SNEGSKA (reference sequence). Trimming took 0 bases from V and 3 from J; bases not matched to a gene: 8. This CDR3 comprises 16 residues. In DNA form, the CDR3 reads TGCAGTGCTAGAGACCCCGCGAGGACAGGGGGCTACGAGCAGTACTTC. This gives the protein CSARDPARTGGYEQYF.

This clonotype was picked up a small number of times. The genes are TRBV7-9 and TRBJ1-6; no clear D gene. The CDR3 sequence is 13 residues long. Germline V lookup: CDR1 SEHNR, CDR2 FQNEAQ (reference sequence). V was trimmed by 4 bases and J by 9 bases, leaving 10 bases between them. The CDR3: CASSYELGSPLHF. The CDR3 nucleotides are TGTGCCAGCAGCTATGAATTGGGTTCACCCCTCCACTTT.

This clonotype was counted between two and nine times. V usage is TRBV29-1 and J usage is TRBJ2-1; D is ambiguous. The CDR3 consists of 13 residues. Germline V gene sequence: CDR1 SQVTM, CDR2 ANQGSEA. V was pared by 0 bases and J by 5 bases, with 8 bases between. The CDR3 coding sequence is TGCAGCGTTGAAGATGGTAACCACAATGAGCAGTTCTTC. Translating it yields CSVEDGNHNEQFF.

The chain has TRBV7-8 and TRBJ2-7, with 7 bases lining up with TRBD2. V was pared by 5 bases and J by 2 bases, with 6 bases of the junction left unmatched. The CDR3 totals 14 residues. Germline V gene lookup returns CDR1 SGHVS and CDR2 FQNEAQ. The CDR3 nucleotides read TGTGCCAGCAGCCCACGGGGGGACCCCTACGAGCAGTACTTC. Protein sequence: CASSPRGDPYEQYF.

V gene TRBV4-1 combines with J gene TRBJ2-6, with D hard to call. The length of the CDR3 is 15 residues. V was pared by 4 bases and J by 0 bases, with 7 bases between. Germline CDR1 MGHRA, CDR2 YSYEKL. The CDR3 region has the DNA TGCGCCAGCAGCCCGACGGACTCTGGGGCCAACGTCCTGACTTTC. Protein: CASSPTDSGANVLTF.

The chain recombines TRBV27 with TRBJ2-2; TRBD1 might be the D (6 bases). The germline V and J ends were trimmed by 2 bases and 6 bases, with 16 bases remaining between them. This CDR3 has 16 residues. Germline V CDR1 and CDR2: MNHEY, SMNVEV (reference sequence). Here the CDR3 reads CASSLINRVGAGELFF. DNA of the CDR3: TGTGCCAGCAGTTTAATCAACAGGGTGGGGGCCGGGGAGCTGTTTTTT.

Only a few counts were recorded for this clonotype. The CDR3 DNA follows: TGTGCCAGCAGTTTGGACAGGGTGACTCAGCCCCAGCATTTT. Translation gives CASSLDRVTQPQHF. This chain links TRBV28 with TRBJ1-5; the match to TRBD1 covers 8 bases. Germline V lookup: CDR1 MDHEN, CDR2 SYDVKM. The J segment lost 6 bases and the V segment lost 3 bases, leaving 4 bases of the junction unmatched. The CDR3 runs to 14 residues.

CDR3 amino acids: CAISESTENTGELFF. The CDR3 region has the DNA TGTGCCATCAGTGAGTCGACAGAGAACACCGGGGAGCTGTTTTTT. The chain carries TRBV10-3 and TRBJ2-2, with a possible D match to TRBD1 (5 bases). V lost 0 bases to trimming and J lost 1 base, with 6 bases between them. This CDR3 is built from 15 residues. CDR1 is ENHRY, CDR2 SYGVKD, per germline.

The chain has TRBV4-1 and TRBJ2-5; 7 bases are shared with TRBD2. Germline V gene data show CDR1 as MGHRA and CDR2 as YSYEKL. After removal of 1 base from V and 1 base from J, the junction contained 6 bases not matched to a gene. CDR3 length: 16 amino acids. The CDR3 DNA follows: TGCGCCAGCAGCCAAGGGGGCGCGGGGGTCCAAGAGACCCAGTACTTC. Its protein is CASSQGGAGVQETQYF.

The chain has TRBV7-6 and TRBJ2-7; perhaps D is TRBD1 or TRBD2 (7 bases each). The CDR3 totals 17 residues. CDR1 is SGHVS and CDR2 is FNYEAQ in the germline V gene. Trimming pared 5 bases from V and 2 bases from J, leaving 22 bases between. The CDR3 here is CASSRRPGGGPTYEQYF. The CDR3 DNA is TGTGCCAGCAGCCGAAGGCCAGGGGGGGGCCCTACCTACGAGCAGTACTTC. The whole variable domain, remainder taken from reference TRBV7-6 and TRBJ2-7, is GAGVSQSPRYKVTKRGQDVALRCDPISGHVSLYWYRQALGQGPEFLTYFNYEAQQDKSGLPNDRFSAERPEGSISTLTIQRTEQRDSAMYRCASSRRPGGGPTYEQYFGPGTRLTVT.